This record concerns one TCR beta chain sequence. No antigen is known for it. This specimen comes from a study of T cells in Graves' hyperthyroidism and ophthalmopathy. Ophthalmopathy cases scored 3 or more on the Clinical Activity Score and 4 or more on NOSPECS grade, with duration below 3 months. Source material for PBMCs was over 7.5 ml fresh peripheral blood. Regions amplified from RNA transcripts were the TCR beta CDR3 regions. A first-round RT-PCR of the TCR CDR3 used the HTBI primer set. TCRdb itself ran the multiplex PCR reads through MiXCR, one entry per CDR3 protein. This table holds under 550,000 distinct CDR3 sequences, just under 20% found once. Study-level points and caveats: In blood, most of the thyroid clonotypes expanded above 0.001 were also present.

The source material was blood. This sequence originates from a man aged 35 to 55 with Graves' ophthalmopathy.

This CDR3 reads CASSVNQGIDQPQHF. In DNA form, the CDR3 reads TGTGCCAGCAGCGTAAATCAGGGAATCGATCAGCCCCAGCATTTT. The V gene is TRBV7-6, the J gene TRBJ1-5; possibly TRBD1 for D (5 bases). Looked up from germline, CDR1 is SGHVS and CDR2 is FNYEAQ. V was pared by 5 bases and J by 5 bases, with 16 bases between. This CDR3 comprises 15 residues.